This entry features one T cell receptor beta chain sequence. The antigen remains unidentified. The data are from a study of graft-versus-host responses after intestinal transplantation. Findings of the study overall: Clonal ratios of graft-versus-host to host-versus-graft in allografts were high for patients exhibiting graft-donor T cell macrochimerism.

The CDR3 length is 15 residues. The germline V gene encodes CDR1 LGHNA and CDR2 YSLEER. The germline V and J ends were trimmed by 0 bases and 0 bases, with 5 bases remaining between them. Repertoires were generated with immunoSEQ multiplex PCR, while TCRdb's copy carries only in-frame clones and drops some. This table has over 100,000 clones, 85% to 95% appearing once. V gene TRBV4-3 combines with J gene TRBJ1-4; D remains ambiguous. This sequence was found in a human donor who was the organ donor for an intestinal transplant. The input for sequencing was unstimulated CD4+ T cells sorted from spleen or lymph node cells, taken before transplant. CDR3 protein: CASSQDSATNEKLFF. The CDR3 DNA is TGCGCCAGCAGCCAAGATTCGGCAACTAATGAAAAACTGTTTTTT.